This T cell receptor (beta chain) comes out of a study of regulatory T cells in long-lasting Graves disease. Study-wide results and caveats: New patients shared fewer public clonotypes (approximately 1,000) than persistent patients did (roughly 2,700). Persistent disease favored TRBV28, TRBJ1-2 and TRBJ2-5. Accuracy could have been hurt by small sample size.

The CDR3 consists of 15 residues. V dropped 4 bases and J dropped 1 base, with 13 bases sitting between them. Germline V lookup: CDR1 LNHDA, CDR2 SQIVND (reference sequence). Points on this clonotype: Its target is unknown.

Libraries of TCR beta came from iRepertoire HTBI primers plus Arm-PCR of CDR3 regions. TCRdb ran MiXCR on the multiplex PCR reads and lists one entry per CDR3 protein. The table shows 550,000 to 700,000 distinct CDR3 sequences, with roughly 16% occurring only once. Time point denoted: newly diagnosed GD, antithyroid drugs for less than 3 months. PBMC-derived RNA was used for the TCR library. The same specimen was also included in a second study, on T cells in Graves' hyperthyroidism and ophthalmopathy.

This clonotype was obtained from a man aged 18 to 30 with Graves disease. The sequencing used peripheral blood mononuclear cells (PBMCs), collected at new diagnosis, from a patient treated with antithyroid drugs. The chain employs TRBV19 and TRBJ1-2; D perhaps matches TRBD1 (5 bases). The CDR3, as DNA: TGTGCCAGTAGTAGTCGTGGGGGTAGTAACTATGGCTACACCTTC. This translates into CASSSRGGSNYGYTF.